Listed below are T cell receptor beta chains from one sample, sequenced in a study of shared clonotypes between healthy human individuals. Sequencing was performed with immunoSEQ multiplex PCR; in TCRdb, only in-frame clones are kept and a portion is missing. The sample lists millions of clones, approximately 94% occurring once. The sample was naive CD8+ T cells from PBMCs. All receptors come from a young man in good health. Some clones in this sample may be carry-over from other donors' samples. Each CDR3 is given with its conserved first and last residue. D genes are given only for firm matches. Clone size is shown for a subset of rows, as once, few, many or a class of expanded clone.

TRBV29-1	TRBJ2-1	-	once	TGCAGCGTTGAACTCCGCCCGACTGCTATCTCCTACAATGAGCAGTTCTTC	CSVELRPTAISYNEQFF
TRBV5-4	TRBJ2-7	TRBD2	-	TGTGCCAGCAGCTCGCCGTCTAGCGGGAGATCCTACGAGCAGTACTTC	CASSSPSSGRSYEQYF
TRBV7-9	TRBJ2-5	-	-	TGTGCCAGCAGCTTAGCGCTTGTACAGGGTCAAGAGACCCAGTACTTC	CASSLALVQGQETQYF
TRBV27	TRBJ1-4	-	-	TGTGCCAGCAGTTTCCGGGACCCTAATGAAAAACTGTTTTTT	CASSFRDPNEKLFF
TRBV19	TRBJ2-1	-	-	TGTGCCAGTAGTATAGCGCAGGGGCTTTACAATGAGCAGTTCTTC	CASSIAQGLYNEQFF
TRBV11-2	TRBJ2-7	-	-	TGTGCCAGCAGCTTAGTAAGTGAGGGGTACGAGCAGTACTTC	CASSLVSEGYEQYF
TRBV5-1	TRBJ2-4	-	-	TGCGCCGAAAAGAGTACCCCCGCAAAGTCCGCCAAAAACATTCAGTACTTC	CAEKSTPAKSAKNIQYF
TRBV27	TRBJ2-7	TRBD2	-	TGTGCCAGCAGCCCATCCTCGGGGGGGATGGCCTACGAGCAGTACTTC	CASSPSSGGMAYEQYF
TRBV9	TRBJ2-1	TRBD2	-	TGTGCCAGCAGCCCGGGACTAGCGGACGAGCAGTTCTTC	CASSPGLADEQFF
TRBV6-5	TRBJ1-2	-	-	TGTGCCAGCAGTCAGAGGCTAGGGACCCTCTATGGCTACACCTTC	CASSQRLGTLYGYTF
TRBV11-2	TRBJ2-1	TRBD2	-	TGTGCCAGCAGCTTAGCTTTATCCGTAGCGGGTAATGAGCAGTTCTTC	CASSLALSVAGNEQFF
TRBV6-5	TRBJ2-1	-	-	TGTGCCAGCAGTTACTTGTCGATAAATGAGCAGTTCTTC	CASSYLSINEQFF
TRBV9	TRBJ1-1	-	-	TGTGCCAGCAGCCCCCACCCCGCAGACGTGAACACTGAAGCTTTCTTT	CASSPHPADVNTEAFF
TRBV11-2	TRBJ1-3	-	-	TGTGCCAGCAGCTTAGACCCTCCCTGGGGAGAAGGAAACACCATATATTTT	CASSLDPPWGEGNTIYF
TRBV6-5	TRBJ1-2	TRBD1	-	TGTGCCAGCAGTTACCAGGGGACAGGGGGTGGCTACACCTTC	CASSYQGTGGGYTF
TRBV2	TRBJ1-2	-	-	TGTGCCAGTAAGGAAGGTAGACAGATTAACTATGGCTACACCTTC	CASKEGRQINYGYTF
TRBV23-1	TRBJ2-5	-	-	TGCGCCAGCAGTCACACGACAGGGCGGGGGGAGACCCAGTACTTC	CASSHTTGRGETQYF
TRBV28	TRBJ1-1	TRBD1	-	TGTGCCAGCAGCACTACAGGGGAGGTGAACACTGAAGCTTTCTTT	CASSTTGEVNTEAFF
TRBV7-9	TRBJ2-1	TRBD1	-	TGTGCCAGCAGCGGCGACAGGGAAGGCCCCGACAATGAGCAGTTCTTC	CASSGDREGPDNEQFF
TRBV27	TRBJ1-4	-	few	TGTGCCAGCAGGACCAGGGGCATGAATGAAAAACTGTTTTTT	CASRTRGMNEKLFF
TRBV7-2	TRBJ2-7	TRBD2	once	TGTGCCAGCAGCTTCTCCCTAGCGGGAACCTCCTACGAGCAGTACTTC	CASSFSLAGTSYEQYF
TRBV9	TRBJ2-1	-	-	TGTGCCAGCAGCGTAGCAGGGTCTGTAAGCAATGAGCAGTTCTTC	CASSVAGSVSNEQFF
TRBV11-2	TRBJ2-7	TRBD1	-	TGTGCCAGCAGCGCCCGCTCAGGGGGTAGGGCCCACGAGCAGTACTTC	CASSARSGGRAHEQYF
TRBV10-3	TRBJ2-7	-	-	TGTGCCATCAGTGAGTCGGCCAGGGCCTACGAGCAGTACTTC	CAISESARAYEQYF
TRBV12-5	TRBJ1-1	-	-	TGTGCTAGTGCCCCTGACATAAACACTGAAGCTTTCTTT	CASAPDINTEAFF
TRBV7-8	TRBJ2-3	TRBD1	-	TGTGCCAGCAGCCGACGACAGGGGGCAAGCATGAATACGCAGTATTTT	CASSRRQGASMNTQYF
TRBV23-1	TRBJ1-2	-	-	TGCGCCAGCAGTCACTGGTTAATTGTAGGGGGCTACACCTTC	CASSHWLIVGGYTF
TRBV2	TRBJ2-3	-	-	TGTGCCAGCAGTGATAACTCCGGGACACCTACTAGCACAGATACGCAGTATTTT	CASSDNSGTPTSTDTQYF
TRBV15	TRBJ2-7	-	-	TGTGCCACCAGCAGTAACTATTGGGACGAGCAGTACTTC	CATSSNYWDEQYF
TRBV11-2	TRBJ2-7	-	-	TGTGCCAGCACCACCCACCAAGGGTTTTACTACGAGCAGTACTTC	CASTTHQGFYYEQYF
TRBV28	TRBJ2-3	TRBD2	once	TGTGCCAGCAGTGTCCACAGGGTCCTAGCGGGAACAGATACGCAGTATTTT	CASSVHRVLAGTDTQYF
TRBV7-3	TRBJ2-3	-	-	TGTGCCAGCAGCTTAGCGGTTCTTCGCACAGATACGCAGTATTTT	CASSLAVLRTDTQYF
TRBV21-1	TRBJ1-1	-	-	TGTGCCAGCAGCAAGGCGACAGGTACTCCATCCTACACTGAAGCTTTCTTT	CASSKATGTPSYTEAFF
TRBV6-5	TRBJ2-7	TRBD2	-	TGTGCCAGCAGTTACATTCGGGAGGGCCCTCCCCACGAGCAGTACTTC	CASSYIREGPPHEQYF
TRBV30	TRBJ2-7	-	-	TGTGCCTGCACTCAGGGGCGATACTCCTACGAGCAGTACTTC	CACTQGRYSYEQYF
TRBV9	TRBJ2-7	TRBD2	-	TGTGCCAGCAGCGTAGGATCGACTAGCCGTTCCTACGAGCAGTACTTC	CASSVGSTSRSYEQYF
TRBV5-1	TRBJ2-7	TRBD2	-	TGCGCCAGCAGCGAATGGACTAGCGGTTACGAGCAGTACTTC	CASSEWTSGYEQYF
TRBV6-6	TRBJ1-1	-	-	TGTGCCAGCATCGGAGAGGGAGTGTTGAACACTGAAGCTTTCTTT	CASIGEGVLNTEAFF
TRBV19	TRBJ1-3	-	-	TGTGCCAGTAGTATATCAGGCCCTGGAAACACCATATATTTT	CASSISGPGNTIYF
TRBV5-1	TRBJ2-7	-	-	TGCGCCAGCAGCTTGGAAACTAGCAGGTCCTACGAGCAGTACTTC	CASSLETSRSYEQYF
TRBV4-2	TRBJ2-3	-	-	TGTGCCAGCAGCCAAGCGCGGCCCGACAATACGCAGTATTTT	CASSQARPDNTQYF
TRBV5-1	TRBJ2-7	-	-	TGCGCCAGCAGCTTAACCTTTACAGAGTCCTACGAGCAGTACTTC	CASSLTFTESYEQYF
TRBV29-1	TRBJ2-7	-	-	TGCAGCGTTAGACACCCAATCTACGAGCAGTACTTC	CSVRHPIYEQYF
TRBV10-2	TRBJ2-5	TRBD2	-	TGCGCCAGCTGCTTAGGACTAGCGGGAGAGGGGTGGGAGACCCAGTACTTC	CASCLGLAGEGWETQYF
TRBV4-1	TRBJ2-1	-	-	TGCGCCAGCAGCCAAGTTGGGGGAACTGAGCAGTTCTTC	CASSQVGGTEQFF
TRBV30	TRBJ2-2	TRBD1	-	TGTGCCTGGAGTGGGGGGACAGGAAGCCTTATCCCCGGGGAGCTGTTTTTT	CAWSGGTGSLIPGELFF
TRBV4-3	TRBJ2-3	-	-	TGCGCCAGCAGCCAAGATCGTGGGGGGCAGGGACGCACAGATACGCAGTATTTT	CASSQDRGGQGRTDTQYF
TRBV27	TRBJ1-2	-	-	TGTGCCAGCAGTTTATCCTCGGGGGAGATTAACTATGGCTACACCTTC	CASSLSSGEINYGYTF
TRBV18	TRBJ2-5	-	-	TGTGCCAGCTCACCACCGGGGGGTCGACAAGAGACCCAGTACTTC	CASSPPGGRQETQYF
TRBV9	TRBJ2-6	-	-	TGTGCCAGCAGCGCGTTCGGCAGGGGCCCTTTTCCCGGCTCTGGGGCCAACGTCCTGACTTTC	CASSAFGRGPFPGSGANVLTF
TRBV28	TRBJ2-2	-	-	TGTGCCAGCAGTTTACAGGTTACAGGCGGGGAGCTGTTTTTT	CASSLQVTGGELFF
TRBV4-3	TRBJ2-1	TRBD2	-	TGCGCCAGCAGCCAAGCTCCGGGACTAGCGGTTAATGAGCAGTTCTTC	CASSQAPGLAVNEQFF
TRBV7-9	TRBJ2-1	-	-	TGTGCCAGCAGCTCTCAGGACGGGTACAATGAGCAGTTCTTC	CASSSQDGYNEQFF
TRBV18	TRBJ1-1	TRBD1	-	TGTGCCAGCTCACCCGACAGGGGATTGAACACTGAAGCTTTCTTT	CASSPDRGLNTEAFF
TRBV18	TRBJ1-1	-	-	TGTGCCAGCTCACCACCGATTGGGGGAATGAACACTGAAGCTTTCTTT	CASSPPIGGMNTEAFF